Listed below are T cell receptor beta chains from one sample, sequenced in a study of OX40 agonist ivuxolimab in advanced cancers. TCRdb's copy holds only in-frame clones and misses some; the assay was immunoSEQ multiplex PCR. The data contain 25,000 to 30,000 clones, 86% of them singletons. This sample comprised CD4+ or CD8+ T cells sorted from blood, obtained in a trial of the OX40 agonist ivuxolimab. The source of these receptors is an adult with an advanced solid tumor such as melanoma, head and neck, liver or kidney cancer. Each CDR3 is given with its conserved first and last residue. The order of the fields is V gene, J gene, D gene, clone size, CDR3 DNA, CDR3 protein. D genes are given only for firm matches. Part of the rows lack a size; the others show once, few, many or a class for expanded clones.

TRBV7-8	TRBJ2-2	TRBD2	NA	TGTGCCAGCAGCTTAGTGCGGGGGGGGAACACCGGGGAGCTGTTTTTT	CASSLVRGGNTGELFF
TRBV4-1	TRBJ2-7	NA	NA	TGCGCCAGCAGCGTTATACAGGGTGGGACTTTCGAGCAGTACTTC	CASSVIQGGTFEQYF
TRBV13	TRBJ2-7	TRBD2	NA	TGTGCCAGCAGCTTAGGCCGGTCCGGGGGGACCTACGAGCAGTACTTC	CASSLGRSGGTYEQYF
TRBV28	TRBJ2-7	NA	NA	TGTGCCAGCAGCCTCGGCCCAAGCTCAGCCTCCTACGAGCAGTACTTC	CASSLGPSSASYEQYF
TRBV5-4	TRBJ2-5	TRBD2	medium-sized	TGTGCCAGCAGGGGACTAGAAGGGGGTATAAAAGAGACCCAGTACTTC	CASRGLEGGIKETQYF
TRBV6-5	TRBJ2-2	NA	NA	TGTGCCAGCAGTTACGGGGTGGGCGCGAACACCGGGGAGCTGTTTTTT	CASSYGVGANTGELFF
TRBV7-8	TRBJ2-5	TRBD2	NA	TGTGCCAGCAGCTTAGAACTAGCGGGAGGAGGGGGCGACTCAGAGACCCAGTACTTC	CASSLELAGGGGDSETQYF
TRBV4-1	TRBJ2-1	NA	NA	TGCGCCAGCAGCCAGGGAAATGAGCAGTTCTTC	CASSQGNEQFF
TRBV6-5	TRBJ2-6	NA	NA	TGTGCCAGCAGTCCTGGGGCCAACGTCCTGACTTTC	CASSPGANVLTF
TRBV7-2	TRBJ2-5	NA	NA	TGTGCCAGCAGCTTAGATCGGGTAGCGGAGACCCAGTACTTC	CASSLDRVAETQYF
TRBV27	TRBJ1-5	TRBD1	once	TGTGCCAGCAGTCAGACAGGGGGCGGGGGTCAGCCCCAGCATTTT	CASSQTGGGGQPQHF
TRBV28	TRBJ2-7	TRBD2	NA	TGTGCCAGCAGTACCATCTCTAGCGGGAGAAGGTACGAGCAGTACTTC	CASSTISSGRRYEQYF
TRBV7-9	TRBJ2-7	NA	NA	TGTGCCAGCAGCTCGACAGGCTTTTCCTACGAGCAGTACTTC	CASSSTGFSYEQYF
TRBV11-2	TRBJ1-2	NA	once	TGTGCCAGCACAAGTGGGGGGGCGAAGAGTGGCTACACCTTC	CASTSGGAKSGYTF
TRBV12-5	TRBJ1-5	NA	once	TGTGCTAGTGGTCCCCAGCAGGGGACGGTTAATCAGCCCCAGCATTTT	CASGPQQGTVNQPQHF
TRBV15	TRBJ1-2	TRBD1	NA	TGTGCCACCAGCATAAGACAGGGCGCGGGCTATGGCTACACCTTC	CATSIRQGAGYGYTF
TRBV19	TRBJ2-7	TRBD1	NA	TGTGCCAGTAGTATAGTCGGGACAGGGGACTACGAGCAGTACTTC	CASSIVGTGDYEQYF
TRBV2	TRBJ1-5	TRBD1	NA	TGTGCCAGCAGTACCGACAGGGGGCGTTCTGTCAGCAATCAGCCCCAGCATTTT	CASSTDRGRSVSNQPQHF
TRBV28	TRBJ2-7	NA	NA	TGTGCCAGCAGTCGGGGACACCGAGCCCCCTACGAGCAGTACTTC	CASSRGHRAPYEQYF
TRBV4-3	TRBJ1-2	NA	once	TGCGCCAGCAGCCCCCCTGGGATGGCCTATGGCTACACCTTC	CASSPPGMAYGYTF
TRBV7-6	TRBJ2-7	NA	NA	TGTGCCAGCAGCCCGTTCGGAGCAGAGCAGTACTTC	CASSPFGAEQYF
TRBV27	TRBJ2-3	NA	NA	TGTGCCAGCACCCTACAGAGGCCCTCAGATACGCAGTATTTT	CASTLQRPSDTQYF
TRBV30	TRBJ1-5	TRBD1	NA	TGTGCCTGCCGGGACAGGGGGTGTGGGACTTATCAGCCCCAGCATTTT	CACRDRGCGTYQPQHF
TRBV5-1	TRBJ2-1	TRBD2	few	TGCGCCAGCAGCTTCAGGAATCTAGCGGAGCAAGGGTACAATGAGCAGTTCTTC	CASSFRNLAEQGYNEQFF
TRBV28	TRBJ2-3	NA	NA	TGTGCCAGCAGTCTTTACGCTGAGAGAGGAGATACGCAGTATTTT	CASSLYAERGDTQYF
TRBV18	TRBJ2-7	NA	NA	TGTGCCAGCTCGCCGGCGGTGACACGTTCCTACGAGCAGTACTTC	CASSPAVTRSYEQYF
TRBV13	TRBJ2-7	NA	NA	TGTGCCAGCAGCTCGGCCCGGGGCGGCGAGCAGTACTTC	CASSSARGGEQYF
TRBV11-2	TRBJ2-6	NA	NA	TGTGCCAGCAGCTTAGATTCAGGGGTAGCGGCTGGGGCCAACGTCCTGACTTTC	CASSLDSGVAAGANVLTF
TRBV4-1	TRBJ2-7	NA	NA	TGCGCCAGCAGCCAAGGAGGGGGTCCCTACGAGCAGTACTTC	CASSQGGGPYEQYF
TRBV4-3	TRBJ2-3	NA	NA	TGCGCCAGCAGCCAAGAACAGGGGGGGACAGATACGCAGTATTTT	CASSQEQGGTDTQYF
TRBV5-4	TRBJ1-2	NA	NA	TGTGCCAGCAGCTTGGCGATCAGCACACGCTATGGCTACACCTTC	CASSLAISTRYGYTF
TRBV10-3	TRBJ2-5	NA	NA	TGTGCCATCAGTGAGTCCATCATGGATTCGGAGACCCAGTACTTC	CAISESIMDSETQYF
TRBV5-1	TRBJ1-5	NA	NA	TGCGCCAGCAGCTTAAGGGGTAGTAGCAATCAGCCCCAGCATTTT	CASSLRGSSNQPQHF
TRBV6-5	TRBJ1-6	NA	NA	TGTGCCAGCAGTTACAGGGATAATTCACCCCTCCACTTT	CASSYRDNSPLHF
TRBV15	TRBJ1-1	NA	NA	TGTGCCACCAGCAGTACAGGGAACACTGAAGCTTTCTTT	CATSSTGNTEAFF
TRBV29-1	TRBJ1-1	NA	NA	TGCAGCGTTGTAGAACGGGTGAACACTGAAGCTTTCTTT	CSVVERVNTEAFF
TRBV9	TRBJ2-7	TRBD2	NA	TGTGCCAGCAGTAGCGGGGACTCCTACGAGCAGTACTTC	CASSSGDSYEQYF
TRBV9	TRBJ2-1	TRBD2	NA	TGTGCCAGCAGCGTAGGCGGGGGGGGACTTTGGAATGAGCAGTTCTTC	CASSVGGGGLWNEQFF
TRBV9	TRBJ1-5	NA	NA	TGTGCCAGCAGCGTAGGAGGGGGTGTTGATCAGCCCCAGCATTTT	CASSVGGGVDQPQHF